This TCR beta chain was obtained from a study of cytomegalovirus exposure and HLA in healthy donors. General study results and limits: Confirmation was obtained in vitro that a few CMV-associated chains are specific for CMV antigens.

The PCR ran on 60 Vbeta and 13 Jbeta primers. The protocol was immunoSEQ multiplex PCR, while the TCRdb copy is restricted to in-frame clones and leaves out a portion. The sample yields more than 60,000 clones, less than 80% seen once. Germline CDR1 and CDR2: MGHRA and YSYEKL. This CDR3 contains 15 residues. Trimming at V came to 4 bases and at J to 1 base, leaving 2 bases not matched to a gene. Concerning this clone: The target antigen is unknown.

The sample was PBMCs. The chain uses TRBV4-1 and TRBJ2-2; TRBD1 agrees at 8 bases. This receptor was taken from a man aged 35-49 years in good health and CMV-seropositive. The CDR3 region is CASSPDRVNTGELFF. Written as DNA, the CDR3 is TGCGCCAGCAGCCCGGACAGGGTGAACACCGGGGAGCTGTTTTTT.